This passage covers 20 T cell receptor beta chains from one sample sequenced in a study of Ad26.COV2.S vaccination and SARS-CoV-2 variants. Documented treatment: roughly 20 received Ad26.COV2.S at low or high dose, single or two shots; several received placebo; per-sample allocation not given. Material that was analyzed had been drawn on day 63 after the first vaccine or placebo injection. TCRdb's table, derived via immunoSEQ multiplex PCR, lists solely in-frame clones and lacks some. The table lists 350,000 to 500,000 clones, 90% of them singletons, with roughly 4% in the top ten. The material was peripheral blood, obtained in a trial of Ad26.COV2.S vaccine versus placebo. The receptors derive from a person between 18 and 59 years old who received the Ad26.COV2.S COVID-19 vaccine or a placebo.

The chain carries TRBV6-5 and TRBJ1-4; D not resolved. V was trimmed by 6 bases and J by 6 bases, leaving 14 bases between them. Germline V gives CDR1 MNHEY, CDR2 SVGAGI. The CDR3 is 14 residues long. The CDR3 loop reads CASSRRGRDEKLFF. In DNA, the CDR3 is TGTGCCAGCAGCCGCCGTGGGAGGGATGAAAAACTGTTTTTT.

As regards this clone: Different DNA sequences within this sample yield the same CDR3. This chain uses TRBV28 with TRBJ1-2; 10 bases match TRBD1. The V gene end was trimmed by 8 bases and the J gene end by 4 bases; junction bases not matched to a gene: 1. CDR3 length equals 12 residues. Looked up from germline, CDR1 is MDHEN and CDR2 is SYDVKM. The CDR3 loop is CASRDRGYGYTF. The DNA for the CDR3 is TGTGCCAGCCGGGACAGGGGCTATGGCTACACCTTC.

V gene TRBV6-6 combines with J gene TRBJ2-3, with TRBD2 matching over 11 bases. The CDR3 sequence is 15 residues long. Germline CDR1 MNHNY, CDR2 SVGAGI (reference sequence). Trimming at V came to 0 bases and at J to 5 bases, leaving 1 base not matched to a gene. CDR3 loop: CASSYSSGRGDTQYF. In DNA form, the CDR3 reads TGTGCCAGCAGTTACTCTAGCGGGAGGGGAGATACGCAGTATTTT.

The chain carries TRBV4-3 and TRBJ2-2, with unresolved D. CDR1 is LGHNA and CDR2 is YSLEER in the germline V gene. The CDR3 extends over 11 amino acids. Deletions cut 2 bases from V and 7 bases from J, with 2 bases between. Here the CDR3 DNA reads TGCGCCAGCAGCCAAAACGGGGAGCTGTTTTTT. Translation: CASSQNGELFF.

The chain links TRBV25-1 to TRBJ1-4, with D uncertain. The V gene's germline CDR1 is MGHDK and CDR2 SYGVNS. The CDR3 contains 12 residues. V was pared by 4 bases and J by 7 bases, with 7 bases between. The CDR3 nucleotides read TGTGCCAGCAGTGTAGGGCGTGAAAAACTGTTTTTT. The encoded protein is CASSVGREKLFF.

This chain connects TRBV3-1 (or the pseudogene TRBV3-2) to TRBJ2-7; no definite D call. V was pared by 0 bases and J by 3 bases, with 12 bases between. This CDR3 is built from 15 residues. Germline CDR1 is LGHDT and CDR2 is YNNKEL (reference sequence). Here the CDR3 reads CASSQEPWSHYEQYF. As DNA, the CDR3 is TGTGCCAGCAGCCAAGAGCCTTGGAGCCACTACGAGCAGTACTTC.

The chain recombines TRBV12-3 or TRBV12-4 with TRBJ1-1; 10 positions match TRBD1. Trimming took 5 bases from V and 5 from J; bases not matched to a gene: 2. The CDR3 is made up of 13 amino acids. The CDR3 loop is CASSLGQGTEAFF. CDR3 sequence (DNA): TGTGCCAGCAGTCTGGGACAGGGGACTGAAGCTTTCTTT.

This clone showed up just a few times. This sequence joins TRBV5-4 and TRBJ2-7; 10 bases match TRBD1. Germline V gene sequence: CDR1 SGHNT, CDR2 YYREEE (reference sequence). J was trimmed by 1 base and V by 4 bases; bases with no gene match: 5. The CDR3 is 15 residues long. The CDR3 DNA follows: TGTGCCAGCAGCGCCCGGGACAGGGGATCCTACGAGCAGTACTTC. Protein sequence: CASSARDRGSYEQYF.

As for this clone: This CDR3 is also generated by other DNA sequences in the sample. J is TRBJ2-7 and V is TRBV7-9; possibly TRBD1 or TRBD2 for D (5 bases each). The CDR3 loop spans 11 amino acids. Germline loops: CDR1 SEHNR, CDR2 FQNEAQ (reference sequence). Trimming pared 3 bases from V and 7 bases from J, leaving 7 bases between. The CDR3 loop is CASSLGPEQYF. CDR3 nucleotides: TGTGCCAGCAGCTTGGGACCGGAGCAGTACTTC.

The V call is TRBV4-1, the J call TRBJ1-2, with D maybe TRBD1 (5 bases). This CDR3 has 13 amino acids. Looked up from germline, CDR1 is MGHRA and CDR2 is YSYEKL. The germline V and J ends were trimmed by 0 bases and 4 bases, with 6 bases remaining between them. The CDR3 here is CASSQDRAYGYTF. CDR3 DNA: TGCGCCAGCAGCCAAGACAGGGCCTATGGCTACACCTTC.

This clone was observed once. The CDR3 coding sequence is TGTGCCAGCAGCCTAGGTCCTAGCTCGGGGGAGCTGTTTTTT. Protein product: CASSLGPSSGELFF. V gene TRBV7-3 combines with J gene TRBJ2-2; the D gene is possibly TRBD2 (5 bases). With 5 bases removed from V and 8 bases from J, the gap between germline ends came to 15 bases. This CDR3 contains 14 residues. Germline-derived CDR1 and CDR2 are SGHTA and FQGTGA.

The rearrangement uses TRBV4-1 and TRBJ2-7; D possibly uses TRBD1 or TRBD2 (5 bases each). The CDR3 runs 14 residues. V lost 6 bases and J 1 base, leaving 13 bases between the germline ends. Germline-derived CDR1 and CDR2 are MGHRA and YSYEKL. The CDR3 protein is CASSSEAGSYEQYF. The CDR3 nucleotides read TGCGCCAGCAGTTCGGAGGCAGGGTCCTACGAGCAGTACTTC.

V and J are TRBV7-9 and TRBJ1-6; 7 bases agree with TRBD1. From germline, CDR1 is SEHNR and CDR2 FQNEAQ (reference sequence). After removal of 5 bases from V and 6 bases from J, the junction contained 7 bases not matched to a gene. The CDR3 consists of 15 residues. CDR3 DNA sequence: TGTGCCAGCAGCACCGACAGGGACGGTAATTCACCCCTCCACTTT. Its protein product is CASSTDRDGNSPLHF.

This clone was seen once. The chain couples TRBV19 to TRBJ2-1; TRBD2 matches 9 bases. Germline values: CDR1 LNHDA, CDR2 SQIVND (reference sequence). CDR3 size: 15 residues. V was clipped by 5 bases and J by 4 bases; unmatched bases: 6. CDR3 region: CASSLAGIGYNEQFF. CDR3 nucleotides: TGTGCCAGTAGTCTAGCGGGGATCGGTTACAATGAGCAGTTCTTC.

This clone was counted a single time. The chain combines TRBV28 with TRBJ2-1, with TRBD2 as a possible D gene (5 bases). Germline V CDR1 and CDR2: MDHEN, SYDVKM. Trimming pared 5 bases from V and 8 bases from J, leaving 10 bases between. The CDR3 runs to 12 residues. CDR3 residues: CASSPTRDEQFF. CDR3 in DNA: TGTGCCAGCAGTCCCACGAGGGATGAGCAGTTCTTC.

The gene calls are TRBV9 and TRBJ1-1; 12 bases agree with TRBD1. V gave up 0 bases and J gave up 1 base; unmatched junction bases: 4. CDR3 length: 17 residues. In germline, CDR1 is SGDLS, CDR2 YYNGEE. CDR3 region: CASSVVGQGAGNTEAFF. CDR3 nucleotides: TGTGCCAGCAGCGTAGTGGGACAGGGGGCGGGGAACACTGAAGCTTTCTTT.

V and J are TRBV3-1 (or the pseudogene TRBV3-2) and TRBJ2-7, with a tentative D call TRBD1 (5 bases). Trimming took 3 bases from V and 3 from J, leaving 15 bases between them. Germline V gene sequence: CDR1 LGHDT, CDR2 YNNKEL (reference sequence). The CDR3 extends over 15 amino acids. CDR3 in amino acids: CASSHGPAGHYEQYF. CDR3 coding DNA: TGTGCCAGCAGCCATGGCCCAGCAGGACACTACGAGCAGTACTTC.

Remarks on this clone: This sample includes further DNA sequences coding for the same CDR3. CDR3 sequence (DNA): TGTGCCAGCTCACCAGGGCAAGAGACCCAGTACTTC. Translating gives CASSPGQETQYF. The J gene is TRBJ2-5, the V gene TRBV18; D ambiguous. V lost 2 bases and J 2 bases, leaving 3 bases between the germline ends. The germline gives CDR1 KGHSH, CDR2 LQKENI. CDR3 length equals 12 residues.

The chain has TRBV27 and TRBJ2-7, with D unresolved. The V end was cut by 2 bases, the J end by 3 bases, with 11 bases between. The CDR3 has 14 residues. Germline V CDR1 and CDR2: MNHEY, SMNVEV (reference sequence). CDR3 nucleotides: TGTGCCAGCAGTTTAGTTGGGCGGCGCTACGAGCAGTACTTC. Protein product: CASSLVGRRYEQYF.

V usage is TRBV7-8 and J usage is TRBJ1-3, with D tentatively TRBD1 (5 bases). Germline-derived CDR1 and CDR2 are SGHVS and FQNEAQ. Trimming stripped 1 base from V and 6 bases from J, with 10 bases between. CDR3 length: 14 amino acids. The CDR3 sequence: CASSLGGAKNTIYF. As DNA, the CDR3 is TGTGCCAGCAGCTTAGGCGGGGCAAAAAACACCATATATTTT. Based on the CDR3 plus reference TRBV7-8 and TRBJ1-3, the full variable domain is GAGVSQSPRYKVAKRGQDVALRCDPISGHVSLFWYQQALGQGPEFLTYFQNEAQLDKSGLPSDRFFAERPEGSVSTLKIQRTQQEDSAVYLCASSLGGAKNTIYFGEGSWLTVV.